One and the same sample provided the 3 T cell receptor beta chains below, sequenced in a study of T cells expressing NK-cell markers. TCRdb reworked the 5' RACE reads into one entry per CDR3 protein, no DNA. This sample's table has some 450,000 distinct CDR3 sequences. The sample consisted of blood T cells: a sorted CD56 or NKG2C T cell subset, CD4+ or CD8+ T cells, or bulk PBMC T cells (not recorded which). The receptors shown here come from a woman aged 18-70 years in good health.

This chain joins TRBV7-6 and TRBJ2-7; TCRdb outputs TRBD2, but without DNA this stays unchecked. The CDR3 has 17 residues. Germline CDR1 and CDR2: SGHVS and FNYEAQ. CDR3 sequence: CASSRGTSGRFPYEQYF.

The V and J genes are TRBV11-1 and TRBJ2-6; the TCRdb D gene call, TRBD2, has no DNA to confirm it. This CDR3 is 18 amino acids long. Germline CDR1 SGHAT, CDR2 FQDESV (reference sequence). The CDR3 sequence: CASSFPGTRGSGANVLTF.

CDR3: CASSIGGYGANVLTF. The V call is TRBV19, the J call TRBJ2-6; TCRdb indicates TRBD2, and absent DNA this call remains unverified. Germline assignment: CDR1 LNHDA and CDR2 SQIVND (reference sequence). CDR3 size: 15 residues.